This TCR beta chain was captured in a study of T cells after posttransplantation cyclophosphamide. Whole-study findings and limits: Recipient CMV seropositivity and CMV reactivation strongly tracked TRB clonality. Blood and skin or GI T cell repertoires showed limited TRB overlap.

Assay used: immunoSEQ multiplex PCR; TCRdb lists only in-frame clones, some missing. The repertoire consists of about 30,000 clones, none detected only once. This clone was seen ten or more times. Its antigen is as yet unknown. The related graft donor's blood sample was taken on the day of bone marrow donation. V was shortened by 4 bases and J by 1 base, with 7 bases between the two germline ends. The CDR3 extends over 13 amino acids. The germline V gene has CDR1 KGHSH and CDR2 LQKENI. This chain links TRBV18 with TRBJ1-1, with D maybe TRBD1 (5 bases). The sequencing sample was made of PBMCs. This clonotype originated in a woman aged 55-69 years in good health, CMV-negative, and a related stem cell transplant donor. CDR3 coding DNA: TGTGCCAGCTCACAGGGGAAGAACACTGAAGCTTTCTTT. Its translation is CASSQGKNTEAFF. The entire variable domain, with the rest obtained from reference TRBV18 and TRBJ1-1, is as follows: NAGVMQNPRHLVRRRGQEARLRCSPMKGHSHVYWYRQLPEEGLKFMVYLQKENIIDESGMPKERFSAEFPKEGPSILRIQQVVRGDSAAYFCASSQGKNTEAFFGQGTRLTVV.